The 14 T cell receptor beta chains below were found in one sample sequenced in a study of T cell responses to AZD1222 COVID-19 vaccine. Only in-frame clones appear in the TCRdb table, and some are missing; sequencing was by immunoSEQ multiplex PCR. Of 130,000 to 150,000 clones in the sample, approximately 89% were seen once. The input for sequencing was peripheral blood, taken 28 days after the second AZD1222 dose. These receptors came from an adult who received the AZD1222 COVID-19 vaccine.

J is TRBJ2-5 and V is TRBV6-6; the match to TRBD1 covers 10 bases. J was trimmed by 4 bases and V by 5 bases; bases with no gene match: 7. The CDR3 is made up of 15 amino acids. Germline V gene sequence: CDR1 MNHNY, CDR2 SVGAGI (reference sequence). CDR3 amino acids: CASSKGQGLGETQYF. The CDR3 DNA is TGTGCCAGCAGTAAGGGACAGGGGCTCGGAGAGACCCAGTACTTC.

The chain joins TRBV28 to TRBJ2-2, with D perhaps TRBD1 or TRBD2 (6 bases each). Trimming left V 5 bases short and J 5 bases short, with 15 bases between. This CDR3 spans 15 amino acids. Germline V gives CDR1 MDHEN, CDR2 SYDVKM. The CDR3 reads CASSRGRVETGELFF. DNA for the CDR3: TGTGCCAGCAGTCGGGGGCGCGTTGAGACCGGGGAGCTGTTTTTT.

This clone was found once. This chain links TRBV7-3 with TRBJ2-3; D possibly corresponds to TRBD2 (5 bases). The CDR3 sequence is 16 residues long. Germline V gene data show CDR1 as SGHTA and CDR2 as FQGTGA. Between the trimmed V and J ends, which lost 1 base and 1 base, there was a span of 12 bases. In nucleotides, the CDR3 is TGTGCCAGCAGCTTAAAGCTAGCCGGGGGCACAGATACGCAGTATTTT. Residues: CASSLKLAGGTDTQYF.

The chain uses TRBV12-3 or TRBV12-4 and TRBJ2-3; the D is unclear. The CDR3 has 12 amino acids. The V and J ends lost 6 bases and 0 bases respectively, with 4 bases between them. CDR3 bases: TGTGCCAGCAGCACTAGCACAGATACGCAGTATTTT. It specifies CASSTSTDTQYF.

The genes are TRBV7-9 and TRBJ2-1; no definite D call. Trimming left V 0 bases short and J 0 bases short, with 9 bases between. The CDR3 is 16 residues long. The germline V gene has CDR1 SEHNR and CDR2 FQNEAQ (reference sequence). The CDR3 protein is CASSLAAISSYNEQFF. CDR3 coding DNA: TGTGCCAGCAGCTTAGCAGCCATAAGCTCCTACAATGAGCAGTTCTTC.

This chain uses TRBV6-2 or TRBV6-3 with TRBJ1-1, with TRBD1 as a possible D gene (5 bases). The CDR3 is made up of 16 amino acids. Germline CDR1 reads MNHEY; CDR2 reads SVGEGT. Trimming removed 5 bases at V and 1 base at J, with 17 bases between. The CDR3 loop is CASSRTDTHWNTEAFF. Written as DNA, the CDR3 is TGTGCCAGCAGTCGGACGGACACCCATTGGAACACTGAAGCTTTCTTT.

The gene calls are TRBV10-1 and TRBJ1-4; 7 bases map to TRBD1. The CDR3 is 16 residues long. V was pared by 4 bases and J by 8 bases, with 13 bases of the junction left unmatched. Germline-derived CDR1 and CDR2 are WNHNN and SYGVQD (reference sequence). This chain's CDR3 is CASSAQTGTAYEKLFF. The CDR3 coding sequence is TGCGCCAGCAGTGCCCAAACCGGGACAGCTTACGAAAAACTGTTTTTT.

For the CDR3, the DNA is TGTGCCAGCACCTACCCGGGGGTGGGTGGCTACACCTTC. It specifies CASTYPGVGGYTF. The chain couples TRBV28 to TRBJ1-2; a weak D match, TRBD1 (5 bases). The CDR3 runs to 13 residues. From germline, CDR1 is MDHEN and CDR2 SYDVKM. V gave up 7 bases and J gave up 7 bases, with 16 bases separating them.

This chain connects TRBV9 to TRBJ2-1; D gene ambiguous. Germline V gives CDR1 SGDLS, CDR2 YYNGEE. CDR3 length: 14 amino acids. The germline V and J ends were trimmed by 2 bases and 9 bases, with 15 bases remaining between them. The CDR3 protein is CASSVADPLGEQFF. CDR3 nucleotide sequence: TGTGCCAGCAGCGTTGCAGATCCTTTGGGTGAGCAGTTCTTC.

This clone is a singleton in its sample. The chain joins TRBV6-2 or TRBV6-3 to TRBJ2-7; possibly TRBD1 for D (5 bases). V lost 3 bases and J lost 5, with 14 bases in between. Germline loops: CDR1 MNHEY, CDR2 SVGEGT. The CDR3 is made up of 14 amino acids. CDR3: CASSYGPFRDEQYF. The CDR3 bases are TGTGCCAGCAGTTATGGCCCCTTCAGGGACGAGCAGTACTTC.

This clone was seen more than once but under ten times. The chain carries TRBV28 and TRBJ1-2; 7 bases are a match to TRBD1. Germline CDR1 MDHEN, CDR2 SYDVKM. The CDR3 runs to 15 residues. J gave up 4 bases and V 3 bases, and 8 bases lay outside the gene matches. CDR3 DNA: TGTGCCAGCAGTTTGATCACCAGGGGGGGCTATGGCTACACCTTC. This encodes CASSLITRGGYGYTF.

The chain has TRBV28 and TRBJ1-5; TRBD1 matches 7 bases. Germline loops: CDR1 MDHEN, CDR2 SYDVKM. With V trimmed by 7 bases and J by 0 bases, 9 bases remained unmatched. This CDR3 is built from 16 residues. The CDR3: CASTAGTVYSNQPQHF. In nucleotides, the CDR3 is TGTGCCAGCACCGCCGGGACAGTTTATAGCAATCAGCCCCAGCATTTT.

As DNA, the CDR3 is TGTGCCAGCAGCTTGTACGGGGAGGATACTGGAAACACCATATATTTT. This codes for CASSLYGEDTGNTIYF. The chain joins TRBV7-6 to TRBJ1-3; D not certain. Germline V gene sequence: CDR1 SGHVS, CDR2 FNYEAQ. The CDR3 covers 16 residues. The V end lost 3 bases, the J end lost 2 bases, and 14 bases lay between the germline ends.

The rearrangement uses TRBV11-3 and TRBJ2-5, with D perhaps TRBD2 (6 bases). The CDR3 consists of 16 residues. Deletions cut 1 base from V and 3 bases from J, with 15 bases between. Germline CDR1 and CDR2: SGHNT and YENEEA. Here the CDR3 reads CASSLVFELAKETQYF. CDR3 nucleotide sequence: TGTGCCAGCAGCTTAGTCTTCGAACTAGCAAAAGAGACCCAGTACTTC.